Below, 21 T cell receptor beta chains from the same sample are listed, as sequenced in a study of T cell changes during pregnancy in multiple sclerosis. Profiled with immunoSEQ multiplex PCR; TCRdb holds only in-frame clones, not every one. The table lists roughly 61,000 clones, around 93% of them singletons. The sequencing here drew on peripheral blood, taken after pregnancy. The origin of the receptors is a female donor with multiple sclerosis, enrolled in a pregnancy study.

V is TRBV29-1 and J is TRBJ2-1; 10 bases fit TRBD2. CDR3 length: 15 amino acids. V was clipped by 5 bases and J by 0 bases; unmatched bases: 4. Per germline, CDR1 SQVTM and CDR2 ANQGSEA. DNA for the CDR3: TGCAGCGTTCTAGGACTAGCGGCCTCCTACAATGAGCAGTTCTTC. As protein: CSVLGLAASYNEQFF.

V is TRBV6-5 and J is TRBJ2-7, with D possibly TRBD2 on 5 matching bases. CDR1 and CDR2 (germline): MNHEY, SVGAGI. The CDR3 totals 13 residues. The V end lost 5 bases, the J end lost 2 bases, and 10 bases lay between the germline ends. The DNA for the CDR3 is TGTGCCAGCAGTGAGGACTTTCCCTACGAGCAGTACTTC. Amino acid sequence: CASSEDFPYEQYF.

The genes are TRBV5-4 and TRBJ2-5; a weak D match, TRBD1 (8 bases). The length of the CDR3 is 16 residues. The V end was cut by 4 bases, the J end by 2 bases, with 18 bases between. CDR1 and CDR2 from the germline V gene are SGHNT and YYREEE (reference sequence). CDR3 sequence reads: CASSQEQGGMQETQYF. The CDR3 coding sequence is TGTGCCAGCAGCCAAGAACAGGGGGGGATGCAAGAGACCCAGTACTTC.

This chain joins TRBV5-1 and TRBJ2-2; 12 nucleotides line up with TRBD1. This CDR3 comprises 15 residues. The germline gives CDR1 SGHRS, CDR2 YFSETQ. J gave up 8 bases and V 7 bases, and 9 bases lay outside the gene matches. In nucleotides, the CDR3 is TGCGCCAGCGCGGACGGGACAGGGGGCCATGGGGAGCTGTTTTTT. This encodes CASADGTGGHGELFF.

CDR3: CASSWTGTSGRAAGELFF. The DNA of the CDR3 is TGTGCCAGCAGCTGGACCGGGACTAGCGGGAGGGCCGCCGGGGAGCTGTTTTTT. This chain links TRBV7-2 with TRBJ2-2, with 16 bases lining up with TRBD2. V lost 4 bases to trimming and J lost 6 bases; unmatched junction nucleotides: 8. The CDR3 has 18 amino acids. Germline loops: CDR1 SGHTA, CDR2 FQGNSA. The entire variable domain, with the rest obtained from reference TRBV7-2 and TRBJ2-2, is as follows: GAGVSQSPSNKVTEKGKDVELRCDPISGHTALYWYRQSLGQGLEFLIYFQGNSAPDKSGLPSDRFSAERTGGSVSTLTIQRTQQEDSAVYLCASSWTGTSGRAAGELFFGEGSRLTVL.

The chain joins TRBV7-9 to TRBJ1-4; maybe TRBD1 (6 bases). Deletions cut 5 bases from V and 7 bases from J, with 23 bases between. The germline V gene encodes CDR1 SEHNR and CDR2 FQNEAQ (reference sequence). The CDR3 is made up of 17 amino acids. Here the CDR3 reads CASSPTPMAGAGEKLFF. The CDR3 coding sequence is TGTGCCAGCAGCCCAACACCCATGGCGGGGGCGGGTGAAAAACTGTTTTTT.

This clone was detected only once. The chain has TRBV5-6 and TRBJ2-3; D remains unclear. Trimming removed 3 bases at V and 2 bases at J, with 7 bases between. This CDR3 has 13 amino acids. Germline V CDR1 and CDR2: SGHDT, YYEEEE. The CDR3 DNA reads as TGTGCCAGCAGCTCTGAAGCCACAGATACGCAGTATTTT. Amino acids: CASSSEATDTQYF.

This clone was counted a few times. The J gene is TRBJ2-2, the V gene TRBV5-1; 9 positions match TRBD1. The CDR3 runs to 15 residues. Per germline, CDR1 SGHRS and CDR2 YFSETQ. With V trimmed by 4 bases and J by 5 bases, 6 bases remained unmatched. The CDR3 region is CASSPGQGRTGELFF. CDR3 DNA: TGCGCCAGCAGCCCGGGACAGGGCAGAACCGGGGAGCTGTTTTTT.

V and J are TRBV5-4 and TRBJ2-7, with 9 bases matching TRBD1. After removal of 2 bases from V and 5 bases from J, the junction contained 8 bases not matched to a gene. This CDR3 region has 15 residues. Germline CDR1 reads SGHNT; CDR2 reads YYREEE (reference sequence). The CDR3 nucleotides are TGTGCCAGCAGCTTTCGGGACAGGGTGACTAACGAGCAGTACTTC. Translated: CASSFRDRVTNEQYF.

The chain has TRBV28 and TRBJ2-1; 13 positions match TRBD2. There are 16 residues in the CDR3. With 5 bases clipped from V and 9 bases from J, the junction kept 10 bases outside the gene matches. CDR1 is MDHEN and CDR2 is SYDVKM in the germline V gene. Written as DNA, the CDR3 is TGTGCCAGCAGTCGGCTACTAGCGGGAGGGCCTAGTGAGCAGTTCTTC. Translated, it gives CASSRLLAGGPSEQFF.

The rearrangement links TRBV4-3 to TRBJ2-1, with 7 bases fitting TRBD2. The junction had 7 bases not matched to a gene; V was cut back by 1 base and J by 7 bases. Germline CDR1 LGHNA, CDR2 YSLEER. This CDR3 is 15 amino acids long. The CDR3 region is CASSQGTGRANEQFF. As DNA, the CDR3 is TGCGCCAGCAGCCAAGGGACGGGGAGGGCGAATGAGCAGTTCTTC.

V and J are TRBV20-1 and TRBJ2-4; D remains unclear. The CDR3 is 11 amino acids. V lost 5 bases and J lost 13, with 15 bases in between. The germline CDR1 and CDR2 sequences are DFQATT and SNEGSKA (reference sequence). The CDR3 reads CSAGSTREQYF. For the CDR3, the DNA is TGCAGTGCTGGGTCGACTCGTGAACAGTACTTC.

J is TRBJ2-1 and V is TRBV18; the D gene is possibly TRBD1 (6 bases). The V end lost 3 bases, the J end lost 7 bases, and 16 bases lay between the germline ends. The CDR3 consists of 15 residues. Germline V gene sequence: CDR1 KGHSH, CDR2 LQKENI. For the CDR3, the DNA is TGTGCCAGCTCACCTCCGACAGGCCGCCGGAATGAGCAGTTCTTC. Its protein is CASSPPTGRRNEQFF.

This chain joins TRBV13 and TRBJ2-2; 10 nucleotides match TRBD2. This CDR3 spans 15 amino acids. V dropped 4 bases and J dropped 3; count of bases not matched to a gene: 2. Germline lookup yields CDR1 PRHDT and CDR2 FYEKMQ (reference sequence). CDR3 coding DNA: TGTGCCAGCAGCTGGACTAGCGGAGACACCGGGGAGCTGTTTTTT. This gives the protein CASSWTSGDTGELFF.

The chain has TRBV28 and TRBJ2-3, with D possibly matching TRBD2 (5 bases). The CDR3 is 15 residues long. V lost 3 bases, J lost 1 base, and 11 bases lay in between. Germline V gene data show CDR1 as MDHEN and CDR2 as SYDVKM. The CDR3 loop reads CASSFYSGGTDTQYF. CDR3 sequence (DNA): TGTGCCAGCAGTTTCTACAGCGGAGGCACAGATACGCAGTATTTT.

The rearrangement joins TRBV2 to TRBJ2-2; D perhaps matches TRBD1 (5 bases). V was clipped by 7 bases and J by 0 bases, with 9 bases between them. This CDR3 comprises 14 residues. Germline CDR1 is SNHLY and CDR2 is FYNNEI. CDR3 nucleotide sequence: TGTGCCAGCACCGAGACAGCGAACACCGGGGAGCTGTTTTTT. This gives the protein CASTETANTGELFF.

The V call is TRBV28, the J call TRBJ2-3, with 7 bases aligning to TRBD2. Per the germline V gene, CDR1 is MDHEN and CDR2 is SYDVKM. Trimming removed 7 bases from V and 4 bases from J; junction bases left unmatched: 8. The CDR3 sequence is 14 residues long. The CDR3: CASKGGGSSDTQYF. In DNA form, the CDR3 reads TGTGCCAGCAAGGGTGGCGGGAGCTCAGATACGCAGTATTTT.

This chain connects TRBV2 to TRBJ2-3; a possible D gene is TRBD1 (6 bases). The CDR3 is made up of 14 amino acids. Trimming took 10 bases from V and 4 from J, leaving 18 bases between them. Germline loops: CDR1 SNHLY, CDR2 FYNNEI. Here the CDR3 reads CATSGTGFADTQYF. As DNA, the CDR3 is TGTGCCACGTCCGGAACAGGGTTTGCAGATACGCAGTATTTT.

The CDR3 coding sequence is TGTGCCAGCAGCCAACTAGCGGGGGGGCAAGAGACCCAGTACTTC. Protein: CASSQLAGGQETQYF. The rearrangement links TRBV5-4 to TRBJ2-5; 13 bases are a match to TRBD2. In germline, CDR1 is SGHNT, CDR2 YYREEE (reference sequence). Trimming cost V 4 bases and J 2 bases; bases outside gene matches: 2. The CDR3 sequence is 15 residues long.

The chain employs TRBV7-9 and TRBJ2-2; a weak D match, TRBD2 (5 bases). V was shortened by 7 bases and J by 6 bases, with 15 bases between the two germline ends. Germline V gene data show CDR1 as SEHNR and CDR2 as FQNEAQ (reference sequence). This CDR3 region has 14 residues. For the CDR3, the DNA is TGTGCCAGCACCCTCTCCCTAGCCCCCGGGGAGCTGTTTTTT. It codes for CASTLSLAPGELFF.

V usage is TRBV6-5 and J usage is TRBJ2-7; D gene unclear. The CDR3 loop spans 14 amino acids. Trimming shortened V by 1 base and J by 2 bases, and 9 bases separated the two germline ends. Germline V gene lookup returns CDR1 MNHEY and CDR2 SVGAGI. The CDR3 DNA follows: TGTGCCAGCAGTTACTTTCGCGAGGCCTACGAGCAGTACTTC. It specifies CASSYFREAYEQYF.